Listed here are 11 T cell receptor beta chains from one sample, sequenced in a study of blood T cell repertoires in COVID-19. Clones were sequenced by immunoSEQ multiplex PCR, and TCRdb holds only the in-frame ones, with some missing. The sample contains approximately 210,000 clones, 70% to 85% of which appear only once. Sequencing was carried out using PBMCs or T cells enriched from blood (not recorded which). Receptor source: a man between 40 and 49 years old who had recovered from COVID-19.

The chain carries TRBV5-1 and TRBJ1-3; no clear D gene. Deletions cut 1 base from V and 1 base from J, with 12 bases between. Germline CDR1 is SGHRS and CDR2 is YFSETQ. The CDR3 contains 16 residues. The CDR3 DNA is TGCGCCAGCAGCTTGTTCGGGTCTTCATCTGGAAACACCATATATTTT. This encodes CASSLFGSSSGNTIYF. Filled out from reference TRBV5-1 and TRBJ1-3, the complete variable domain reads KAGVTQTPRYLIKTRGQQVTLSCSPISGHRSVSWYQQTPGQGLQFLFEYFSETQRNKGNFPGRFSGRQFSNSRSEMNVSTLELGDSALYLCASSLFGSSSGNTIYFGEGSWLTVV.

The chain uses TRBV5-1 and TRBJ2-3, with 9 bases matching TRBD2. Germline V CDR1 and CDR2: SGHRS, YFSETQ. V lost 3 bases, J lost 0 bases, and 2 bases stayed unmatched. The CDR3 consists of 15 residues. The DNA of the CDR3 is TGCGCCAGCAGCTCCGGACTAGCGAGCACAGATACGCAGTATTTT. As protein: CASSSGLASTDTQYF.

The genes are TRBV11-2 and TRBJ2-4; tentative D call: TRBD1 (6 bases). The germline V gene has CDR1 SGHAT and CDR2 FQNNGV. The CDR3 runs to 14 residues. V was cut by 5 bases and J by 6 bases, with 14 bases left in between. The CDR3 loop is CASSPPTGVNIQYF. CDR3 nucleotides: TGTGCCAGCAGCCCCCCGACAGGAGTAAACATTCAGTACTTC.

This chain links TRBV4-3 with TRBJ1-2, with 7 bases matching TRBD1. The length of the CDR3 is 16 residues. With V trimmed by 3 bases and J by 2 bases, 9 bases remained unmatched. Germline CDR1 is LGHNA and CDR2 is YSLEER. The DNA of the CDR3 is TGCGCCAGCAGCCAGGACACAGGGGTTGGGAACTATGGCTACACCTTC. Its translation is CASSQDTGVGNYGYTF.

This chain joins TRBV5-8 and TRBJ1-1, with D maybe TRBD1 (6 bases). V shed 4 bases and J shed 8 bases, with 9 bases lying between them. Germline V gene sequence: CDR1 SGHTS, CDR2 YDEGEE. The CDR3 loop spans 11 amino acids. The CDR3 nucleotides are TGTGCCAGCAGCCGAGGGACAGAAGCTTTCTTT. Translated: CASSRGTEAFF.

The chain recombines TRBV5-1 with TRBJ2-1, with TRBD2 matching over 7 bases. Losses at the gene ends were 0 bases for V and 2 bases for J; bases not matched to a gene: 2. CDR1 is SGHRS, CDR2 YFSETQ, per germline. The CDR3 is 15 amino acids. CDR3 sequence reads: CASSLASGTYNEQFF. The DNA of the CDR3 is TGCGCCAGCAGCTTGGCTAGCGGCACCTACAATGAGCAGTTCTTC.

The chain combines TRBV18 with TRBJ2-1, with 9 bases fitting TRBD1. The ends lost 3 bases at V and 4 bases at J; junction bases unmatched: 10. Germline V lookup: CDR1 KGHSH, CDR2 LQKENI. The CDR3 is 17 residues long. This CDR3 reads CASSPGTGRGIYNEQFF. In nucleotides, the CDR3 is TGTGCCAGCTCACCGGGGACAGGGAGAGGGATATACAATGAGCAGTTCTTC.

The rearrangement joins TRBV28 to TRBJ1-1, with TRBD1 as a possible D gene (5 bases). V was cut by 6 bases and J by 6 bases, with 11 bases left in between. The germline gives CDR1 MDHEN, CDR2 SYDVKM. The CDR3 extends over 12 amino acids. In nucleotides, the CDR3 is TGTGCCAGCAGCTCCGGGGGGGCTGAAGCTTTCTTT. Translating gives CASSSGGAEAFF.

The chain recombines TRBV9 with TRBJ2-4; 8 bases are shared with TRBD1. This CDR3 spans 15 amino acids. After removal of 3 bases from V and 8 bases from J, the junction contained 10 bases not matched to a gene. Germline V lookup: CDR1 SGDLS, CDR2 YYNGEE. CDR3 nucleotides: TGTGCCAGCAGCGCCCGGACAGGGATAGGGGACATTCAGTACTTC. Protein sequence: CASSARTGIGDIQYF.

The chain employs TRBV11-2 and TRBJ1-2, with D perhaps TRBD1 (5 bases). Between the trimmed V and J ends, which lost 1 base and 2 bases, there was a span of 11 bases. Germline-derived CDR1 and CDR2 are SGHAT and FQNNGV. This CDR3 spans 15 amino acids. CDR3 nucleotide sequence: TGTGCCAGCAGCTTAGCTGGGGGGTTAAACTATGGCTACACCTTC. It encodes CASSLAGGLNYGYTF. Based on the CDR3 plus reference TRBV11-2 and TRBJ1-2, the full variable domain is EAGVAQSPRYKIIEKRQSVAFWCNPISGHATLYWYQQILGQGPKLLIQFQNNGVVDDSQLPKDRFSAERLKGVDSTLKIQPAKLEDSAVYLCASSLAGGLNYGYTFGSGTRLTVV.

The chain recombines TRBV19 with TRBJ1-1; TRBD1 matches 11 bases. Germline-derived CDR1 and CDR2 are LNHDA and SQIVND (reference sequence). The length of the CDR3 is 17 residues. The trim removed 4 bases at V and 1 base at J, leaving 8 bases unmatched. CDR3 sequence reads: CASSRGQGARGNTEAFF. The CDR3 nucleotides read TGTGCCAGTAGTAGAGGACAGGGGGCCCGCGGGAACACTGAAGCTTTCTTT.